The entry below describes one T cell receptor beta chain. The CDR3 loop spans 15 amino acids. Germline loops: CDR1 SGHRS, CDR2 YFSETQ. With 5 bases clipped from V and 0 bases from J, the junction kept 5 bases outside the gene matches. Authors' analysis steps: Amplification of reference gene primers provided the estimated nucleated cell counts. Clones were read by immunoSEQ multiplex PCR, and TCRdb kept only the in-frame ones, dropping some. Clone size and the V and J calls come from that table; the DNA yielded D and trimming. The sample contains around 95,000 clones, more than 85% of which appear only once. The data belong to a study of blood T cell repertoires in COVID-19. In the study overall: Samples came from the United States, Italy and Spain, spanning acute and convalescent COVID-19. PBMCs, B-cell-depleted T cells, or T cells provided the cDNA or gDNA that made up the material.

This chain joins TRBV5-1 and TRBJ1-1; TRBD1 agrees at 9 bases. The TCR was taken from a man between 45 and 60 years old with active COVID-19. The sequenced material came from peripheral blood. The CDR3 sequence is CASRQRQGVNTEAFF. The CDR3 DNA sequence: TGCGCCAGCAGACAACGACAGGGGGTGAACACTGAAGCTTTCTTT.